This T cell receptor beta chain appears in the sequencing data of a study of response to subunit inactivated influenza vaccine. Study-level points and caveats: Researchers suggested that each seasonal influenza vaccination recruits few new T cells.

V shed 5 bases and J 5 bases; nucleotides not matched to a gene: 12. The CDR3 runs to 15 residues. In germline, CDR1 is MNHEY, CDR2 SMNVEV (reference sequence). TCRdb recomputed calls from the RT-PCR reads with MiXCR, one row per CDR3 protein. The profile covers 500,000 to 600,000 distinct CDR3 sequences, with approximately 15% appearing a single time and 3% to 3.5% taken by the ten largest. Details on this clonotype: Its antigen is unknown.

The chain links TRBV27 to TRBJ2-7, with 7 bases matching TRBD2. The receptor was isolated from a man between 45 and 75 years old who received an inactivated influenza vaccine. The material was CD4+ T cells sorted from PBMCs, obtained less than 30 months after vaccination. In nucleotides, the CDR3 is TGTGCCAGCAGTCCCCTGGGGCGGGAGTGGCACGAGCAGTACTTC. This encodes CASSPLGREWHEQYF.